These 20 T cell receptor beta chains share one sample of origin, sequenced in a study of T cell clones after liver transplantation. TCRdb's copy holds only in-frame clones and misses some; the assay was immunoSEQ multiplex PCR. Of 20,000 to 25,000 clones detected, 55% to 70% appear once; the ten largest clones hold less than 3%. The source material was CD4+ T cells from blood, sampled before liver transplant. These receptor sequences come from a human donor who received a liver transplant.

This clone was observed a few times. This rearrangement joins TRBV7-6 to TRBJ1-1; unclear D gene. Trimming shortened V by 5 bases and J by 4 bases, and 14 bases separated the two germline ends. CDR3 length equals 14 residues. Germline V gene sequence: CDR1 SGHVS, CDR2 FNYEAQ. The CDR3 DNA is TGTGCCAGCAGCCCAATCGGGGTTGGCACTGAAGCTTTCTTT. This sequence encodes CASSPIGVGTEAFF.

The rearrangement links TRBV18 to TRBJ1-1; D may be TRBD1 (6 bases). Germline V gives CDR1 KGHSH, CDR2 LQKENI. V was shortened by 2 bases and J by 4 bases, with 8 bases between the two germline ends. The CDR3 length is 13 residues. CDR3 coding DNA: TGTGCCAGCTCACCAGTACAGGGCACTGAAGCTTTCTTT. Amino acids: CASSPVQGTEAFF.

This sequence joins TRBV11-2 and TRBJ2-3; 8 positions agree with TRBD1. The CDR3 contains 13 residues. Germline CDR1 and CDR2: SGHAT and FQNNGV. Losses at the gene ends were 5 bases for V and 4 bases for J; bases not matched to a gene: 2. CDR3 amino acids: CASSETGADTQYF. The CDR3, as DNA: TGTGCCAGCAGCGAGACAGGGGCAGATACGCAGTATTTT.

CDR3 DNA: TGTGCCAGCACTCTAGAGGTCAACGGTGAAAAACTGTTTTTT. Its protein is CASTLEVNGEKLFF. The genes are TRBV6-1 and TRBJ1-4; no definite D call. Per germline, CDR1 MNHNS and CDR2 SASEGT. V was shortened by 7 bases and J by 7 bases, with 16 bases between the two germline ends. The CDR3 consists of 14 residues.

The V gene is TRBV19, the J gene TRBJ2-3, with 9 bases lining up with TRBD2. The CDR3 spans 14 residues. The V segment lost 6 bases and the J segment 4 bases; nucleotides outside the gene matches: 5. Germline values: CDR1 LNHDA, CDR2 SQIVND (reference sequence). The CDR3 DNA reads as TGTGCCAGTAGACAGGGCGGGGGGGCAGATACGCAGTATTTT. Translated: CASRQGGGADTQYF.

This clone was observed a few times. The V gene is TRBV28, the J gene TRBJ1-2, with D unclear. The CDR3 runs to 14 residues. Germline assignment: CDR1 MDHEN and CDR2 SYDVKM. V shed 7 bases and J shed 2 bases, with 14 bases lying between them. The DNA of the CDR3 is TGTGCCAGCAAAACCCTGGACGGGAACTATGGCTACACCTTC. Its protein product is CASKTLDGNYGYTF.

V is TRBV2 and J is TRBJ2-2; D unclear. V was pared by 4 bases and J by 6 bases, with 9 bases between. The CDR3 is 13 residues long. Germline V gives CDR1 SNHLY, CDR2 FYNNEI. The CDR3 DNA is TGTGCCAGCAGTGGCGAGCAGGCCGGGGAGCTGTTTTTT. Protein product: CASSGEQAGELFF.

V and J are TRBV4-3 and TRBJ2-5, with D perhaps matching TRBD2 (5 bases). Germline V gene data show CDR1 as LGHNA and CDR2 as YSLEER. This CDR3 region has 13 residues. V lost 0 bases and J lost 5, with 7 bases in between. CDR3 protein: CASSQDRRETQYF. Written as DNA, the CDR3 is TGCGCCAGCAGCCAAGACCGGAGGGAGACCCAGTACTTC.

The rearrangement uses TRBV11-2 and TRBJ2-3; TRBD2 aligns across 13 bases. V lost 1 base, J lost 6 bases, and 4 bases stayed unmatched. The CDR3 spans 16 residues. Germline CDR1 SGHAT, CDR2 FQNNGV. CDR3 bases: TGTGCCAGCAGCTTAGTACTAGCGGGAGGGCTGGATACGCAGTATTTT. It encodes CASSLVLAGGLDTQYF.

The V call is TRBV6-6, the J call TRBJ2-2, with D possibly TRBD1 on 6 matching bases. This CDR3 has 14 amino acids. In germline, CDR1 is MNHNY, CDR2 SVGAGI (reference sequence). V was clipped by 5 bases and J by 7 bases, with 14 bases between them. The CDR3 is CASSQGPLDGELFF. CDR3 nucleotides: TGTGCCAGCAGTCAGGGGCCCTTGGACGGGGAGCTGTTTTTT.

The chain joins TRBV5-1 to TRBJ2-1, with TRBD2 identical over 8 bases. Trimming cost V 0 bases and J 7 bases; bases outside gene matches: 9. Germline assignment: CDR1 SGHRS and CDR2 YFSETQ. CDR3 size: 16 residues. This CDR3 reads CASSLGSGVQGNEQFF. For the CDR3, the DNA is TGCGCCAGCAGCTTGGGTAGCGGGGTACAAGGGAATGAGCAGTTCTTC.

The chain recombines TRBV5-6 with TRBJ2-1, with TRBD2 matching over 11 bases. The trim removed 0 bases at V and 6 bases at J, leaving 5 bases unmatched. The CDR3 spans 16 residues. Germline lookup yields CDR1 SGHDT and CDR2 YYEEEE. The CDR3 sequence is CASSLGVSGRVNEQFF. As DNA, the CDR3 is TGTGCCAGCAGCTTGGGTGTTAGCGGGAGGGTCAATGAGCAGTTCTTC.

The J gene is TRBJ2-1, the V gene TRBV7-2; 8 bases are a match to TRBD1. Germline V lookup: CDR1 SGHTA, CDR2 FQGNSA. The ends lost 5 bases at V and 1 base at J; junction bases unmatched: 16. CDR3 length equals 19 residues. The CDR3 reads CASSPRGLQGAGSYNEQFF. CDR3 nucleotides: TGTGCCAGCAGCCCGAGGGGCCTCCAGGGGGCCGGGTCCTACAATGAGCAGTTCTTC.

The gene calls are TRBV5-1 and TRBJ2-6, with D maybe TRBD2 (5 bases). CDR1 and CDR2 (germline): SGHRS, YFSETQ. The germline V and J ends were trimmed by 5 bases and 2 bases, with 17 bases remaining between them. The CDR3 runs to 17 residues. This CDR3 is CASRPGVGRTGANVLTF. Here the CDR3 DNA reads TGCGCCAGCAGGCCCGGGGTAGGTCGTACTGGGGCCAACGTCCTGACTTTC.

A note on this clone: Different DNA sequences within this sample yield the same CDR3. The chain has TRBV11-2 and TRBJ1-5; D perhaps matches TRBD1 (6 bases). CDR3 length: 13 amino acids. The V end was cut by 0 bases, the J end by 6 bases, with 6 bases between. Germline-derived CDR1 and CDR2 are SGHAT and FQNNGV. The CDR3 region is CASSLDRGQPQHF. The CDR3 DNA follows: TGTGCCAGCAGCTTAGACAGGGGTCAGCCCCAGCATTTT.

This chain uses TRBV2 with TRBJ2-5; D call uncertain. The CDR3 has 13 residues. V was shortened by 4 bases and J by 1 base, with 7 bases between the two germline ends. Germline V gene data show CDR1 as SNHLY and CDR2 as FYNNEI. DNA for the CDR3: TGTGCCAGCAGTGTTAACAGCCAAGAGACCCAGTACTTC. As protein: CASSVNSQETQYF.

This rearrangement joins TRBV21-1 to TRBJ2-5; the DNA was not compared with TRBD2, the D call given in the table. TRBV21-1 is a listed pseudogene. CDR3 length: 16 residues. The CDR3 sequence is CASSTTSGRAYETQYF. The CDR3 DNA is TGTGCCAGCAGCACGACTAGCGGGAGGGCCTATGAGACCCAGTACTTC.

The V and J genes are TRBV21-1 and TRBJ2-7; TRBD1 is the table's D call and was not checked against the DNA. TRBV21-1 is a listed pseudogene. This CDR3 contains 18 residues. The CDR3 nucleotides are TGTGCCAGCAGCAAAGAGAGTAGGGGGGACAGGGAAACCTACGAGCAGTACGTC. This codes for CASSKESRGDRETYEQYV.

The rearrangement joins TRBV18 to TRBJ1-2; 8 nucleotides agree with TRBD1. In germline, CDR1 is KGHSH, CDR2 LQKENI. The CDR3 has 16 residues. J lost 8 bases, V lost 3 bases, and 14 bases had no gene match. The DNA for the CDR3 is TGTGCCAGCTCACCGGATCAGGGGGCTTTAAGAAACGGCTACACCTTC. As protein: CASSPDQGALRNGYTF.

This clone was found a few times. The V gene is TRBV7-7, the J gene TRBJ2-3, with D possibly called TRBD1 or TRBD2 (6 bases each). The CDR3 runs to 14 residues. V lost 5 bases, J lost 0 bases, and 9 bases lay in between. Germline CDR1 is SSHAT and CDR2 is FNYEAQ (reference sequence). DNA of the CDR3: TGTGCCAGCAGCGCGGGACACAGCACAGATACGCAGTATTTT. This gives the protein CASSAGHSTDTQYF.